The 7 T cell receptor beta chains below were found in one sample sequenced in a study of blood T cell repertoires in COVID-19. Profiled with immunoSEQ multiplex PCR; TCRdb holds only in-frame clones, not every one. The sample shows roughly 200,000 clones, roughly 80% of them seen only once. What was sequenced was peripheral blood. These receptors came from a man in his fifties who had recovered from COVID-19.

The V call is TRBV6-5, the J call TRBJ2-3; TRBD2 matches at 12 bases. The CDR3 runs to 15 residues. The trim removed 7 bases at V and 3 bases at J, leaving 5 bases unmatched. CDR1 MNHEY and CDR2 SVGAGI come from the germline V gene. The CDR3 region is CASIALAGGTDTQYF. The CDR3 DNA reads as TGTGCCAGCATTGCCCTAGCGGGAGGGACAGATACGCAGTATTTT.

The gene calls are TRBV7-9 and TRBJ2-1; 9 bases fit TRBD2. In germline, CDR1 is SEHNR, CDR2 FQNEAQ (reference sequence). The CDR3 has 18 residues. Losses at the gene ends were 5 bases for V and 7 bases for J; bases not matched to a gene: 18. The CDR3, as DNA: TGTGCCAGCAGCCAAAGAACCGAAAGATTAAGCGGGAGGAATGAGCAGTTCTTC. Its translation: CASSQRTERLSGRNEQFF.

The rearrangement joins TRBV25-1 to TRBJ1-6, with a possible D match to TRBD1 (6 bases). V was trimmed by 6 bases and J by 8 bases, leaving 14 bases between them. The CDR3 spans 14 residues. Germline V lookup: CDR1 MGHDK, CDR2 SYGVNS. CDR3 residues: CASSPGQSYSPLHF. In DNA, the CDR3 is TGTGCCAGCAGCCCAGGACAGTCGTATTCACCCCTCCACTTT.

This chain connects TRBV5-1 to TRBJ1-1; 10 nucleotides agree with TRBD1. The V and J ends lost 4 bases and 4 bases, in that order; junction bases with no gene match: 7. The V gene's germline CDR1 is SGHRS and CDR2 YFSETQ. CDR3 length: 15 residues. Here the CDR3 reads CASSGQGGPSTEAFF. The CDR3 nucleotides read TGCGCCAGCAGCGGACAGGGGGGGCCGAGCACTGAAGCTTTCTTT.

This clone was seen a single time. The genes are TRBV29-1 and TRBJ2-3; D possibly corresponds to TRBD1 (5 bases). The germline gives CDR1 SQVTM, CDR2 ANQGSEA. The V and J ends lost 0 bases and 3 bases respectively, with 16 bases between them. The CDR3 is 16 amino acids. Written as DNA, the CDR3 is TGCAGCGTTGAAGAATCCACAGGCAAAATTACAGATACGCAGTATTTT. This sequence encodes CSVEESTGKITDTQYF.

This clone was seen only a few times. The CDR3 bases are TGTGCCAGCGGCCCGGGACAGAACTACGAGCAGTACTTC. It codes for CASGPGQNYEQYF. The chain couples TRBV28 to TRBJ2-7, with 7 nucleotides matching TRBD1. Germline CDR1 and CDR2: MDHEN and SYDVKM. V was pared by 8 bases and J by 3 bases, with 7 bases of the junction left unmatched. This CDR3 contains 13 residues.

This chain uses TRBV5-6 with TRBJ1-2; 11 nucleotides agree with TRBD1. V dropped 4 bases and J dropped 5; count of bases not matched to a gene: 4. The CDR3 contains 14 residues. The V gene's germline CDR1 is SGHDT and CDR2 YYEEEE. The CDR3 bases are TGTGCCAGCAGCCAAGGGACAGGGGGGTATGGCTACACCTTC. Translating gives CASSQGTGGYGYTF.